Below, one T cell receptor beta chain is given with its context. The authors' processing: Nucleated cell counts were estimated from reference gene primer amplification. The assay was immunoSEQ multiplex PCR, and TCRdb's table has in-frame clones only and misses some. The V and J calls and clone size come from that table; D and trimming were worked out from the DNA. The sample shows about 98,000 clones, 81% of them seen only once. V lost 7 bases to trimming and J lost 3 bases, with 14 bases between them. This CDR3 is 14 amino acids long. Germline V gene lookup returns CDR1 SGHTA and CDR2 FQGNSA. This entry belongs to a study of blood T cell repertoires in COVID-19. Looking at the study overall: Samples taken during acute and convalescent COVID-19 were collected in the United States, Italy and Spain.

The rearrangement links TRBV7-2 to TRBJ2-3, with a weak D call TRBD2 (7 bases). The sequencing sample was made of peripheral blood. This TCR was recovered from a woman older than 75 with acute or convalescent COVID-19. CDR3 sequence (DNA): TGTGCCAGCAATCGGGGGGCCGGGACAGATACGCAGTATTTT. Residues: CASNRGAGTDTQYF. Full variable domain (outside the CDR3, taken from reference TRBV7-2 and TRBJ2-3): GAGVSQSPSNKVTEKGKDVELRCDPISGHTALYWYRQSLGQGLEFLIYFQGNSAPDKSGLPSDRFSAERTGGSVSTLTIQRTQQEDSAVYLCASNRGAGTDTQYFGPGTRLTVL.